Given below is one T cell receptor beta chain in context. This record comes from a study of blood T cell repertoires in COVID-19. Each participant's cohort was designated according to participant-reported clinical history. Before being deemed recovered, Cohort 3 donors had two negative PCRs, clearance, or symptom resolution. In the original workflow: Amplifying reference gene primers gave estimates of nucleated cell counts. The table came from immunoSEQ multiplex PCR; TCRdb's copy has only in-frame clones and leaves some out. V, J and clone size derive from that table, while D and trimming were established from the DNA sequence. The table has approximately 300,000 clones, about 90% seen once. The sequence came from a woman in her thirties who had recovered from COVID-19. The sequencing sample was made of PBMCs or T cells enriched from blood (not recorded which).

CDR3 sequence reads: CSVMPVDSPKNIQYF. The CDR3 region has the DNA TGCAGCGTTATGCCGGTCGACAGCCCCAAAAACATTCAGTACTTC. The chain couples TRBV29-1 to TRBJ2-4, with a weak D call TRBD1 (5 bases). Per germline, CDR1 SQVTM and CDR2 ANQGSEA. V was shortened by 5 bases and J by 2 bases, with 16 bases between the two germline ends. The CDR3 spans 15 residues.